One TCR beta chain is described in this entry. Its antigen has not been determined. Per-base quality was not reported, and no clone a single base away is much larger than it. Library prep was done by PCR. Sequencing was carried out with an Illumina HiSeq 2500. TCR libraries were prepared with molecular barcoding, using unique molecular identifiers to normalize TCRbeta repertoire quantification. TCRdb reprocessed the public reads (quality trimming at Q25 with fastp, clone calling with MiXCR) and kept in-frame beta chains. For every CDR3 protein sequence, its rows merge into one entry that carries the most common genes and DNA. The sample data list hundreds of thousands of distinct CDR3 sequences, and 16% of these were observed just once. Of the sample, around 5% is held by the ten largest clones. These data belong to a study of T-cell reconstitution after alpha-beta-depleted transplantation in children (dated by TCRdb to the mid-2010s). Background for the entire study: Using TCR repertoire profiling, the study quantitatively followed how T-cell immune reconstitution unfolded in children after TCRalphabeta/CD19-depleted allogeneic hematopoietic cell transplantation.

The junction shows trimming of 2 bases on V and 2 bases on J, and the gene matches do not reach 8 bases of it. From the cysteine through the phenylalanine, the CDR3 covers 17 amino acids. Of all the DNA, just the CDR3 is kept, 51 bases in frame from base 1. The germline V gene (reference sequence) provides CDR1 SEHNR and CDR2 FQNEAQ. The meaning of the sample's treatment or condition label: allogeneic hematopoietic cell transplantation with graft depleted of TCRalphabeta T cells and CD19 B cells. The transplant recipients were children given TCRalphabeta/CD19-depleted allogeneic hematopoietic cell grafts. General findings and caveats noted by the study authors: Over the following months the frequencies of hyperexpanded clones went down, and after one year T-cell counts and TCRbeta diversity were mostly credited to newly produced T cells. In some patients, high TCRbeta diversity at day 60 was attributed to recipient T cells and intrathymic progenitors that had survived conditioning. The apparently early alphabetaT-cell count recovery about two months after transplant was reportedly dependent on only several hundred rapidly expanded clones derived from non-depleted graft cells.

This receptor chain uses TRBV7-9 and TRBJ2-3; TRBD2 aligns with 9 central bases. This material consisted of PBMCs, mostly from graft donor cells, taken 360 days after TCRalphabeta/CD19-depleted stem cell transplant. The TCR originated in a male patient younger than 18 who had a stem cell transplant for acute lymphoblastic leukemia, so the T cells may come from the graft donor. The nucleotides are TGTGCCAGCAGCTTAATCTCCGGCGGGAGGGCCACAGATACGCAGTATTTT. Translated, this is CASSLISGGRATDTQYF.